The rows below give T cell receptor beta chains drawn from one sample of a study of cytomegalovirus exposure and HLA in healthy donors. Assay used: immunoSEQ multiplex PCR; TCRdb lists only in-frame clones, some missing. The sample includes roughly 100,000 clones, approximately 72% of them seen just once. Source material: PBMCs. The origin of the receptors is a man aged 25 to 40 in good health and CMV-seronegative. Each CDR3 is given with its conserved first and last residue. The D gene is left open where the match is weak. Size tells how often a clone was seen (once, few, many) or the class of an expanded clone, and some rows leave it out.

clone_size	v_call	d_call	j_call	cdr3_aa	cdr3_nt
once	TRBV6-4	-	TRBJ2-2	CASSSSGETGELFF	TGTGCCAGCTCAAGTTCGGGGGAGACCGGGGAGCTGTTTTTT
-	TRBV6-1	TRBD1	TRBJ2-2	CASSDPDRGNTGELFF	TGTGCCAGCAGTGACCCGGACAGGGGAAACACCGGGGAGCTGTTTTTT
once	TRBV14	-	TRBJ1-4	CASSRGSFEKLFF	TGTGCCAGCAGCCGGGGCAGCTTTGAAAAACTGTTTTTT
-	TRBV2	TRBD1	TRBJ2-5	CASSDIDRARETQYF	TGTGCCAGCAGTGACATCGACAGGGCCCGAGAGACCCAGTACTTC
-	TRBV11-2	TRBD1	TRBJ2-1	CASSITGTGSYNEQFF	TGTGCCAGCAGCATCACCGGGACAGGGTCGTACAATGAGCAGTTCTTC
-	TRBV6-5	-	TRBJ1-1	CASSRGTEAFF	TGTGCCAGCAGCCGGGGGACTGAAGCTTTCTTT
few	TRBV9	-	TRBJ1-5	CASSVDRQREPQHF	TGTGCCAGCAGCGTAGATCGTCAGCGGGAGCCCCAGCATTTT
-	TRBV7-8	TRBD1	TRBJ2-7	CASSFDRGPYEQYF	TGTGCCAGCAGCTTCGACAGGGGGCCCTACGAGCAGTACTTC
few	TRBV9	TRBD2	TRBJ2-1	CASSVGNGRGGEQFF	TGTGCCAGCAGCGTAGGTAACGGGAGGGGAGGTGAGCAGTTCTTC
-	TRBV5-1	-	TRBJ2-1	CASSAAGGYNEQFF	TGCGCCAGCAGCGCGGCAGGGGGGTACAATGAGCAGTTCTTC
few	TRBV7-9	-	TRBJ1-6	CASRETGSSYNSPLHF	TGTGCCAGCAGGGAGACAGGAAGCTCCTATAATTCACCCCTCCACTTT
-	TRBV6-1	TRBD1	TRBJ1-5	CASSERQGSNQPQHF	TGTGCCAGCAGTGAACGACAGGGTAGCAATCAGCCCCAGCATTTT
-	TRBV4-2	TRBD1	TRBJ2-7	CASSQHDRALEQYF	TGTGCCAGCAGCCAACACGACAGGGCGCTTGAGCAGTACTTC
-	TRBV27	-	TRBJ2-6	CASSWGHGANVLTF	TGTGCCAGCAGTTGGGGGCATGGGGCCAACGTCCTGACTTTC
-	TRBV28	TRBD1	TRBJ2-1	CASSSYDRDRDEQFF	TGTGCCAGCAGTTCCTACGACAGGGATAGGGATGAGCAGTTCTTC
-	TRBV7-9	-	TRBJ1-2	CASSLVGPHYGYTF	TGTGCCAGCAGCTTGGTGGGCCCTCACTATGGCTACACCTTC
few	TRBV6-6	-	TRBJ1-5	CASSYPRGGGQPQHF	TGTGCCAGCAGTTACCCCCGGGGGGGCGGTCAGCCCCAGCATTTT
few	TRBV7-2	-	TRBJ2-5	CASSPQWGPTQETQYF	TGTGCCAGCAGCCCCCAGTGGGGCCCCACCCAAGAGACCCAGTACTTC
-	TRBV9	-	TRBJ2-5	CASSLTGKETQYF	TGTGCCAGCAGCTTAACGGGGAAAGAGACCCAGTACTTC
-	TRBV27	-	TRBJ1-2	CASSSYAGGYGYTF	TGTGCCAGCAGTTCCTACGCCGGGGGCTATGGCTACACCTTC
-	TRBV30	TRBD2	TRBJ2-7	CAWSSGRSYEQYF	TGTGCCTGGAGTAGCGGGAGGTCTTACGAGCAGTACTTC
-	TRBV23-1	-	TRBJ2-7	CASSQPDTYEQYF	TGCGCCAGCAGTCAGCCCGACACTTACGAGCAGTACTTC
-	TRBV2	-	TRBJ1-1	CASSESELMNTEAFF	TGTGCCAGCAGTGAAAGTGAACTAATGAACACTGAAGCTTTCTTT
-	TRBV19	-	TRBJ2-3	CASRISGISTDTQYF	TGTGCCAGTAGGATTAGCGGAATTAGCACAGATACGCAGTATTTT